These T cell receptor beta chains were read from a single sample in a study of shared clonotypes between healthy human individuals. Here immunoSEQ multiplex PCR was the method, and the copy in TCRdb shows in-frame clones only, minus some. The sample contains about 800,000 clones, 96% of which appear only once. The sequenced sample consisted of naive CD8+ T cells sorted from blood. The receptors were gathered from a man aged 25-45 years in good health. CDR3s include the opening cysteine and the closing phenylalanine or tryptophan. Fields, in order: clone size, J gene, D gene, V gene, CDR3 DNA, CDR3 protein. The D gene is left open where the match is weak. The size of a clone is reported for some rows only, either as once, few or many, or as a class for expanded clones.

. TRBJ2-7 . TRBV5-1 TGCGCCAGCAGCTTGGGGCAGGGTAACTACGAGCAGTACTTC CASSLGQGNYEQYF
. TRBJ2-1 . TRBV7-9 TGTGCCAGCAGCTTAGATCCGGGCGATGAGCAGTTCTTC CASSLDPGDEQFF
. TRBJ1-5 . TRBV28 TGTGCCAGCAGTTTTTCGGCAGATAGCAATCAGCCCCAGCATTTT CASSFSADSNQPQHF
. TRBJ2-5 . TRBV18 TGTGCCAGCTCACCACCCCTCGAAGAGACCCAGTACTTC CASSPPLEETQYF
. TRBJ2-7 . TRBV7-9 TGTGCCAGCAGGGGGGCGATCTCCAGAGAGCAGTACTTC CASRGAISREQYF
. TRBJ1-1 . TRBV27 TGTGCCAGCAGTCGGGCAGGGCTCACTGAAGCTTTCTTT CASSRAGLTEAFF
. TRBJ1-2 . TRBV5-4 TGTGCCAGCAGCTTGTGGGGGGGCGCCTATGGCTACACCTTC CASSLWGGAYGYTF
. TRBJ2-1 TRBD1 TRBV11-1 TGTGCCAGCAGCCCGGGACAGTTTAGCTCCTACAATGAGCAGTTCTTC CASSPGQFSSYNEQFF
. TRBJ2-2 TRBD1 TRBV5-1 TGCGCCAGCAGCGCCGGGACAGTGAACACCGGGGAGCTGTTTTTT CASSAGTVNTGELFF
. TRBJ2-6 . TRBV5-1 TGCGCCAGCAGTTATCTTCCCCCAGACAGAAGTCACTCTGGGGCCAACGTCCTGACTTTC CASSYLPPDRSHSGANVLTF
. TRBJ2-3 . TRBV13 TGTGCCAGCAGTAGCACAGATACGCAGTATTTT CASSSTDTQYF
once TRBJ2-2 TRBD2 TRBV6-5 TGTGCCAGCAGCCTACTAGCGGGAGGCACCGGGGAGCTGTTTTTT CASSLLAGGTGELFF
. TRBJ2-7 . TRBV10-3 TGTGCCATCAGTAATTCAGGCAGTAATTATTACGAGCAGTACTTC CAISNSGSNYYEQYF
. TRBJ2-7 . TRBV2 TGTGCCAGCAGTGACAGCTACTACGAGCAGTACTTC CASSDSYYEQYF
. TRBJ2-7 . TRBV7-8 TGTGCCAGCAGCTTAGCTGGGACTGGCTCCTACGAGCAGTACTTC CASSLAGTGSYEQYF
. TRBJ2-1 TRBD2 TRBV27 TGTGCCAGCAGTGCCGGGACTAGCGGGAGGCTTGAGCAGTTCTTC CASSAGTSGRLEQFF
. TRBJ2-7 . TRBV18 TGTGCCAGCTCATCCTACAGGGAGAGCTCCTACGAGCAGTACTTC CASSSYRESSYEQYF
. TRBJ1-5 . TRBV5-6 TGTGCCAGCAGCGGCGTTACAGGTCAGCCCCAGCATTTT CASSGVTGQPQHF
. TRBJ2-7 TRBD2 TRBV27 TGTGCCAGCAGTTCGAGCGGGACTAGCGGGGTCGGGGGGCAGTACTTC CASSSSGTSGVGGQYF
. TRBJ2-1 TRBD1 TRBV7-9 TGTGCCAGCAGCTTAGTTAGCCAGGGGGCGGCCTTTTTCTACAATGAGCAGTTCTTC CASSLVSQGAAFFYNEQFF
. TRBJ2-1 TRBD1 TRBV12-5 TGTGCTAGTGGTTTGGGATGGGGACAGCTTAACTCCTACAATGGGCAGTTCTTC CASGLGWGQLNSYNGQFF
. TRBJ1-3 . TRBV4-3 TGCGCCAGCAGCCAAGAAGTTGGGGGGTCTCTAGTGAACACCATATATTTT CASSQEVGGSLVNTIYF
. TRBJ2-1 . TRBV10-3 TGTGCCATCAGTGGGTCTACTTTGAGCTCCTACAATGAGCAGTTCTTC CAISGSTLSSYNEQFF
once TRBJ2-3 . TRBV5-4 TGTGCCAGCAGCTTGTCTAACAGGGCCACAGATACGCAGTATTTT CASSLSNRATDTQYF
. TRBJ2-6 . TRBV7-9 TGTGCCAGCAGCTCCCCGGGTTCTGGGGCCAACGTCCTGACTTTC CASSSPGSGANVLTF
once TRBJ2-3 . TRBV19 TGTGCCAGTAGTATTTACGGCACGAGCACAGATACGCAGTATTTT CASSIYGTSTDTQYF
. TRBJ2-1 TRBD2 TRBV29-1 TGCAGCGTCAACAGACTAGCGGGAGCATCGGTTGAGCAGTTCTTC CSVNRLAGASVEQFF
. TRBJ2-7 TRBD2 TRBV2 TGTGCCAGCAGTGTTCCCGGGAGGCTTTCCTACGAGCAGTACTTC CASSVPGRLSYEQYF
. TRBJ2-7 . TRBV7-9 TGTGCCAGCAGCGAGAGTCGGGTCGGCGAGCAGTACTTC CASSESRVGEQYF
. TRBJ2-1 TRBD2 TRBV10-3 TGTGCCATCAGCACCGGGACTAGCGGGTTCTTC CAISTGTSGFF
. TRBJ1-1 . TRBV28 TGTGCCAGCAGTTTCGGGGCAGGAACATTGAACACTGAAGCTTTCTTT CASSFGAGTLNTEAFF
. TRBJ1-5 TRBD1 TRBV6-5 TGTGCCAGCAGTTACGGGACAGGAGGATCAGCCCAGCATTTT CASSYGTGGSAQHF
once TRBJ2-1 TRBD1 TRBV11-1 TGTGCCAGCAGCCCGACAGGGAATGAGCAGTTCTTC CASSPTGNEQFF
once TRBJ2-7 . TRBV2 TGTGCCAGCGGGCTCCCAGGGGCCTACGAGCAGTACTTC CASGLPGAYEQYF
. TRBJ2-2 TRBD2 TRBV14 TGTGCCAGCAGCCAGGGACTAGTATCCGGCGGGGAGCTGTTTTTT CASSQGLVSGGELFF